The clone carrying this T cell receptor beta chain was counted many times. No treatment of any kind had been given to any patient before thyroid surgery. MiXCR re-clonotyped the PCR reads for TCRdb. The sample has some 23,000 clones, around 13% seen once. This sample is part of a study of metastatic and nonmetastatic thyroid tumors. At the level of the study: Samples came from malignant and benign thyroid patients, and repertoires were compared across blood and tumor or nodule tissue.

The receptor was derived from a female donor with papillary thyroid cancer or a benign thyroid nodule (not recorded which). Some clones in this sample may be carry-over from other donors' samples. Material for sequencing was blood.

As DNA, the CDR3 is TGCGCCAGCAGCCAAGATCGGGCAGGGGCGAACACCGGGGAGCTGTTTTTT. Amino acids: CASSQDRAGANTGELFF. This chain joins TRBV4-1 and TRBJ2-2; weak D call: TRBD1 (6 bases). The CDR3 consists of 17 residues. CDR1 and CDR2 (germline): MGHRA, YSYEKL. V lost 0 bases to trimming and J lost 0 bases, with 11 bases between them.